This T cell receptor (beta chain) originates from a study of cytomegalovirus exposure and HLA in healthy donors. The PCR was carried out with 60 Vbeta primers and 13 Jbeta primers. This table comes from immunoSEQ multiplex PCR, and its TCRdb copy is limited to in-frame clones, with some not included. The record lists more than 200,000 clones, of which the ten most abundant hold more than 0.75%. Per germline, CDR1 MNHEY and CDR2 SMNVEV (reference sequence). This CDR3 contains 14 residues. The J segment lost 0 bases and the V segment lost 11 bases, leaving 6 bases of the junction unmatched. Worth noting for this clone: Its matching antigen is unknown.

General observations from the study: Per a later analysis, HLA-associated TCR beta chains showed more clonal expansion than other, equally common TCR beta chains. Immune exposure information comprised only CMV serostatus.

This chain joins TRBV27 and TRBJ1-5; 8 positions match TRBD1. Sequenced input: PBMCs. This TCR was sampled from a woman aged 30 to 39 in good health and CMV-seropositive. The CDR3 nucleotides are TGTGCCTCTCAGGGGGCAGGTAGCAATCAGCCCCAGCATTTT. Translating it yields CASQGAGSNQPQHF.